These T cell receptor beta chains were read from a single sample in a study of vaccination and CD4 T cells after COVID-19. These receptors have no known antigen. TCRdb fed the PCR reads into MiXCR, producing one record per CDR3 protein. Among 20,000 to 30,000 distinct CDR3 sequences listed, over 60% were seen once. Sample: CD4+ T cells from blood, cultured in vitro, taken after SARS-CoV-2 vaccination. The origin of the receptors is a human donor who received a COVID-19 vaccine. Each CDR3 is given with its conserved first and last residue. Fields, in order: J gene, CDR3 length, D gene, clone size, V gene, CDR3 protein, CDR3 DNA. D genes are given only for firm matches. Rows may omit the clone size; those that give it use once, few, many or a size class.

J: TRBJ1-5
length: 15
D: TRBD1
size: NA
V: TRBV2
CDR3: CASQTGGSDNQPQHF
DNA: TGTGCCAGCCAAACAGGGGGGTCGGACAATCAGCCCCAGCATTTT

J: TRBJ2-5
length: 16
D: NA
size: few
V: TRBV6-2/TRBV6-3
CDR3: CASSPGQWGEQETQYF
DNA: TGTGCCAGCAGTCCCGGACAGTGGGGGGAACAAGAGACCCAGTACTTC

J: TRBJ2-5
length: 13
D: NA
size: NA
V: TRBV20-1
CDR3: CSAGGPLQETQYF
DNA: TGCAGTGCTGGGGGACCCCTTCAGGAGACCCAGTACTTC

J: TRBJ1-2
length: 12
D: TRBD1
size: few
V: TRBV6-1
CDR3: CASSTSGGGYTF
DNA: TGTGCCAGCAGTACATCAGGGGGAGGCTACACCTTC

J: TRBJ2-7
length: 16
D: TRBD1
size: NA
V: TRBV7-2
CDR3: CASSPQWDRGFYEQYF
DNA: TGTGCCAGCAGCCCTCAATGGGACAGGGGGTTTTACGAGCAGTACTTC

J: TRBJ1-1
length: 15
D: NA
size: few
V: TRBV7-2
CDR3: CASSFYLMAAWEAFF
DNA: TGTGCCAGCAGCTTTTACCTCATGGCCGCGTGGGAAGCTTTCTTT

J: TRBJ2-7
length: 11
D: NA
size: NA
V: TRBV10-3
CDR3: CAISEIYEQYF
DNA: TGTGCCATCAGTGAAATCTACGAGCAGTACTTC

J: TRBJ2-7
length: 15
D: TRBD2
size: NA
V: TRBV7-2
CDR3: CASSPTSGRLYEQYF
DNA: TGTGCCAGCAGCCCCACTAGCGGGCGCCTCTACGAGCAGTACTTC

J: TRBJ2-6
length: 16
D: NA
size: NA
V: TRBV20-1
CDR3: CSARDPGGAGANVLTF
DNA: TGCAGTGCTAGAGATCCCGGGGGCGCTGGGGCCAACGTCCTGACTTTC

J: TRBJ1-2
length: 14
D: NA
size: NA
V: TRBV6-1
CDR3: CASSATRQSYGYTF
DNA: TGTGCCAGCAGTGCTACCCGACAGAGCTATGGCTACACCTTC

J: TRBJ2-7
length: 15
D: TRBD1
size: NA
V: TRBV5-4
CDR3: CASSQQGQGAYEQYF
DNA: TGTGCCAGCAGTCAACAAGGGCAGGGGGCCTACGAGCAGTACTTC

J: TRBJ1-1
length: 15
D: NA
size: NA
V: TRBV15
CDR3: CATSRAARRGTEAFF
DNA: TGTGCCACCAGCAGAGCGGCCCGGCGGGGCACTGAAGCTTTCTTT

J: TRBJ2-3
length: 14
D: TRBD1
size: NA
V: TRBV20-1
CDR3: CSARDGTGKDTQYF
DNA: TGCAGTGCTAGAGATGGGACAGGGAAAGATACGCAGTATTTT

J: TRBJ2-3
length: 17
D: TRBD1
size: few
V: TRBV20-1
CDR3: CSAREVRTGGFTDTQYF
DNA: TGCAGTGCTAGAGAGGTTAGGACAGGGGGGTTCACAGATACGCAGTATTTT

J: TRBJ1-2
length: 14
D: TRBD1
size: NA
V: TRBV20-1
CDR3: CSATTGRIEYGYTF
DNA: TGCAGTGCTACGACAGGGCGGATTGAGTATGGCTACACCTTC

J: TRBJ1-5
length: 14
D: NA
size: few
V: TRBV6-1
CDR3: CASSDPGRAQPQHF
DNA: TGTGCCAGCAGTGACCCGGGCAGGGCTCAGCCCCAGCATTTT

J: TRBJ2-1
length: 14
D: TRBD2
size: NA
V: TRBV12-3/TRBV12-4
CDR3: CASSLERGGNEQFF
DNA: TGTGCCAGCAGTTTAGAGCGGGGGGGCAATGAGCAGTTCTTC

J: TRBJ2-5
length: 15
D: NA
size: NA
V: TRBV21-1
CDR3: CASSPRAGGQETQYF
DNA: TGTGCCAGCAGCCCTCGCGCAGGGGGGCAAGAGACCCAGTACTTC

J: TRBJ2-7
length: 15
D: NA
size: NA
V: TRBV7-6
CDR3: CASSLAQGNSFEQYF
DNA: TGTGCCAGCAGCTTAGCGCAGGGAAATTCTTTCGAGCAGTACTTC

J: TRBJ1-5
length: 15
D: NA
size: NA
V: TRBV24-1
CDR3: CATSDPSHSNQPQHF
DNA: TGTGCCACCAGTGATCCATCACACAGCAATCAGCCCCAGCATTTT

J: TRBJ1-2
length: 15
D: TRBD1
size: NA
V: TRBV20-1
CDR3: CSSRPTGQADYGYTF
DNA: TGCAGCTCCCGCCCTACGGGACAGGCGGACTATGGCTACACCTTC

J: TRBJ1-2
length: 14
D: NA
size: NA
V: TRBV28
CDR3: CASTDHGGIYGYTF
DNA: TGTGCCAGCACTGACCATGGGGGTATCTATGGCTACACCTTC

J: TRBJ1-2
length: 12
D: NA
size: once
V: TRBV12-3/TRBV12-4
CDR3: CASSLTAMGYTF
DNA: TGTGCCAGCAGTTTGACAGCTATGGGCTACACCTTC

J: TRBJ2-5
length: 13
D: TRBD1
size: few
V: TRBV7-3
CDR3: CASSPTGTETQYF
DNA: TGTGCCAGCAGCCCGACAGGGACAGAGACCCAGTACTTC

J: TRBJ1-5
length: 12
D: NA
size: NA
V: TRBV6-1
CDR3: CASGGANQPQHF
DNA: TGTGCCAGCGGGGGGGCCAATCAGCCCCAGCATTTT

J: TRBJ1-1
length: 15
D: NA
size: NA
V: TRBV6-1
CDR3: CASSEQGKVNTEAFF
DNA: TGTGCCAGCAGTGAACAGGGGAAGGTGAACACTGAAGCTTTCTTT

J: TRBJ1-3
length: 16
D: NA
size: NA
V: TRBV19
CDR3: CASSMLGQGAGNTIYF
DNA: TGTGCCAGTAGTATGCTGGGCCAGGGTGCTGGAAACACCATATATTTT

J: TRBJ2-1
length: 16
D: TRBD2
size: NA
V: TRBV5-1
CDR3: CASRPRRGDSYNEQFF
DNA: TGCGCCAGCAGACCCCGGCGGGGGGACTCCTACAATGAGCAGTTCTTC